Presented here are 8 T cell receptor beta chains from one specimen sequenced in a study of regulatory T cells in long-lasting Graves disease. iRepertoire HTBI primers and Arm-PCR of CDR3 regions built TCR beta libraries. One entry per CDR3 protein results from TCRdb running MiXCR on the multiplex PCR reads. Among 550,000 to 600,000 distinct CDR3 sequences listed, roughly 16% were seen once. Time point reported: newly diagnosed GD, antithyroid drugs for less than 3 months. The authors made the TCR library using RNA they extracted from PBMCs. These data also formed part of another study, on T cells in Graves' hyperthyroidism and ophthalmopathy.

This specimen was peripheral blood mononuclear cells (PBMCs), taken at new diagnosis, from a patient treated with antithyroid drugs. The receptors here all came from a man between 18 and 29 years old with Graves disease.

This clonotype has just a few counts. V usage is TRBV3-1 and J usage is TRBJ2-1; D remains unclear. Germline V gene lookup returns CDR1 LGHDT and CDR2 YNNKEL (reference sequence). V lost 0 bases, J lost 0 bases, and 12 bases lay in between. The CDR3 length is 17 residues. CDR3 nucleotides: TGTGCCAGCAGCCAAGAGCGAATAACGAGCTCCTACAATGAGCAGTTCTTC. As protein: CASSQERITSSYNEQFF.

Concerning this clonotype itself: Just one base apart from a much larger clone, this may be a read error. The chain carries TRBV7-6 and TRBJ2-7; D not resolved. The CDR3 is 15 residues long. Germline CDR1 reads SGHVS; CDR2 reads FNYEAQ. The CDR3, as DNA: TGTGCCAGCAGCTTAACACTTGGTAGCTCCTACGGGCAGTACTTC. Translating gives CASSLTLGSSYGQYF.

Many counts were recorded for this clonotype. This chain joins TRBV7-8 and TRBJ2-2, with 11 bases lining up with TRBD2. The CDR3 runs to 19 residues. Unmatched junction bases numbered 10, after V lost 1 base and J lost 3 bases. Germline assignment: CDR1 SGHVS and CDR2 FQNEAQ. This CDR3 reads CASSLVGLAGGGDTGELFF. In nucleotides, the CDR3 is TGTGCCAGCAGCTTAGTCGGCCTAGCGGGAGGCGGGGACACCGGGGAGCTGTTTTTT. The full variable domain, in which reference TRBV7-8 and TRBJ2-2 provide the parts outside the CDR3, is GAGVSQSPRYKVAKRGQDVALRCDPISGHVSLFWYQQALGQGPEFLTYFQNEAQLDKSGLPSDRFFAERPEGSVSTLKIQRTQQEDSAVYLCASSLVGLAGGGDTGELFFGEGSRLTVL.

This sequence joins TRBV7-8 and TRBJ1-4, with 8 bases lining up with TRBD1. The J segment lost 2 bases and the V segment lost 8 bases, leaving 7 bases of the junction unmatched. From germline, CDR1 is SGHVS and CDR2 FQNEAQ. This CDR3 is built from 15 residues. The CDR3 DNA reads as TGTGCCAGCCTCTCTCAGGGGGCGACTAATGAAAAACTGTTTTTT. Its protein is CASLSQGATNEKLFF.

This clonotype was counted many times. This sequence joins TRBV2 and TRBJ2-1, with TRBD2 matching over 10 bases. The CDR3 is 14 residues long. The V gene end was trimmed by 5 bases and the J gene end by 8 bases; junction bases not matched to a gene: 6. The germline V gene encodes CDR1 SNHLY and CDR2 FYNNEI. DNA for the CDR3: TGTGCCAGCAGTCGGCTAGCGGGAGTGCATGAGCAGTTCTTC. It yields the protein CASSRLAGVHEQFF.

This clonotype was detected a few times. The rearrangement links TRBV7-6 to TRBJ2-1; D remains ambiguous. Germline V gives CDR1 SGHVS, CDR2 FNYEAQ. The V end lost 4 bases, the J end lost 14 bases, and 15 bases lay between the germline ends. This CDR3 has 12 residues. CDR3 nucleotides: TGTGCCAGCAGCTCTCTGGTCGAGGTGGAGTTCTTC. Translating gives CASSSLVEVEFF.

The sample holds a few counts of this clonotype. CDR3 sequence: CAWGQFTQPQHF. DNA of the CDR3: TGTGCCTGGGGACAGTTTACTCAGCCCCAGCATTTT. The genes are TRBV30 and TRBJ1-5; D possibly corresponds to TRBD1 (6 bases). CDR1 and CDR2 (germline): GTSNPN, SVGIG (reference sequence). V dropped 5 bases and J dropped 6 bases, with 11 bases sitting between them. There are 12 residues in the CDR3.

This clonotype was found a few times. The rearrangement links TRBV3-1 to TRBJ2-7; no clear D. Deletions cut 0 bases from V and 1 base from J, with 7 bases between. CDR1 and CDR2 (germline): LGHDT, YNNKEL (reference sequence). The CDR3 consists of 14 residues. The CDR3, as DNA: TGTGCCAGCAGCCAAGATCGTTGGTCCTACGAGCAGTACTTC. It encodes CASSQDRWSYEQYF.